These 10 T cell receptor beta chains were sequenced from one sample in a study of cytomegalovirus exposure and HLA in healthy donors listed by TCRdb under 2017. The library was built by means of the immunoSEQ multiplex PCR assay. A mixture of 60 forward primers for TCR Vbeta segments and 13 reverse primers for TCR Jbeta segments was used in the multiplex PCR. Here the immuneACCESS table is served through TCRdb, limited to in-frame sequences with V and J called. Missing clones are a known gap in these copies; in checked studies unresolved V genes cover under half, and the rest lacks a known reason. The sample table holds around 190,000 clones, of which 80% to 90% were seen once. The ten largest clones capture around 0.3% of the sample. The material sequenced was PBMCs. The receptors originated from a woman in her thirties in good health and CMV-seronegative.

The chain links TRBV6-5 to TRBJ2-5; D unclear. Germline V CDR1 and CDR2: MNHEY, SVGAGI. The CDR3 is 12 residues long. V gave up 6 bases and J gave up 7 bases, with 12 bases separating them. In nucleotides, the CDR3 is TGTGCCAGCAGCGTACTCGGTGGGACCCAGTACTTC. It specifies CASSVLGGTQYF.

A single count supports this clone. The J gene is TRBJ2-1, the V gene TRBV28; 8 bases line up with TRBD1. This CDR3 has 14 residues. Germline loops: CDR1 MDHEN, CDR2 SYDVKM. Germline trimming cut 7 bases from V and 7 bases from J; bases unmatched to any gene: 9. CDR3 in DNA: TGTGCCAGCACGACACCCGGGACAGGAAATGAGCAGTTCTTC. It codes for CASTTPGTGNEQFF.

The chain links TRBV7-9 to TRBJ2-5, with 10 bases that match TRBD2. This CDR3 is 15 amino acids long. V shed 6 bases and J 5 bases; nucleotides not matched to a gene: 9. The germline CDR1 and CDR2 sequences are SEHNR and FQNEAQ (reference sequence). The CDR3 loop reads CASRPRLAGGETQYF. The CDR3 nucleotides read TGTGCCAGCAGACCTAGACTAGCGGGTGGGGAGACCCAGTACTTC.

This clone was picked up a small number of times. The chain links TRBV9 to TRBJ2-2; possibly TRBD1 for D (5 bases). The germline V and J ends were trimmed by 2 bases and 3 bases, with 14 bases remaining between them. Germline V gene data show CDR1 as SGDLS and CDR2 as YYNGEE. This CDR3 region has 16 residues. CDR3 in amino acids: CASSVRVQGDTGELFF. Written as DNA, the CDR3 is TGTGCCAGCAGCGTCCGGGTCCAGGGTGACACCGGGGAGCTGTTTTTT. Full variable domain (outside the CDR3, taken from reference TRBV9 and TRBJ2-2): DSGVTQTPKHLITATGQRVTLRCSPRSGDLSVYWYQQSLDQGLQFLIQYYNGEERAKGNILERFSAQQFPDLHSELNLSSLELGDSALYFCASSVRVQGDTGELFFGEGSRLTVL.

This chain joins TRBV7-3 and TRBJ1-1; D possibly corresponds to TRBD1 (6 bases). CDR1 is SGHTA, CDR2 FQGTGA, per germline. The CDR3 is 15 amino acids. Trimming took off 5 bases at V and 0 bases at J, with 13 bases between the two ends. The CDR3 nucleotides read TGTGCCAGCAGCCCCTTGGCAGGGGTGAACACTGAAGCTTTCTTT. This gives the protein CASSPLAGVNTEAFF.

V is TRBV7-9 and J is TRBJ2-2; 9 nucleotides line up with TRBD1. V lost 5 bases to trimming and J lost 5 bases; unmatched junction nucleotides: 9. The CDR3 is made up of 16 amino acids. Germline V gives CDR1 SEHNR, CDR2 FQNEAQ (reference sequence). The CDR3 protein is CASSPRATGGTGELFF. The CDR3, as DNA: TGTGCCAGCAGCCCTCGTGCGACAGGGGGGACCGGGGAGCTGTTTTTT. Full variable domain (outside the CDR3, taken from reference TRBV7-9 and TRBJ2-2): DTGVSQNPRHKITKRGQNVTFRCDPISEHNRLYWYRQTLGQGPEFLTYFQNEAQLEKSRLLSDRFSAERPKGSFSTLEIQRTEQGDSAMYLCASSPRATGGTGELFFGEGSRLTVL.

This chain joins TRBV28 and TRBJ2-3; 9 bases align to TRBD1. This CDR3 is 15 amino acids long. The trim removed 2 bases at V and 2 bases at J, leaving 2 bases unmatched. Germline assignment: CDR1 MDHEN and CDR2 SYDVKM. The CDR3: CASSLGTGITDTQYF. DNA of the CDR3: TGTGCCAGCAGTTTAGGGACAGGGATCACAGATACGCAGTATTTT.

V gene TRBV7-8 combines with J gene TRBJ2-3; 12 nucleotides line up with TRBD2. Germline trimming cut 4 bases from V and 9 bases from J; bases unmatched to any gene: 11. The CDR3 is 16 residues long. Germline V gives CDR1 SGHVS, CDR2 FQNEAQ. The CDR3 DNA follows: TGTGCCAGCAGCTCTAGCGGGGGGGTGGGTGAGGGGACGCAGTATTTT. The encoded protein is CASSSSGGVGEGTQYF.

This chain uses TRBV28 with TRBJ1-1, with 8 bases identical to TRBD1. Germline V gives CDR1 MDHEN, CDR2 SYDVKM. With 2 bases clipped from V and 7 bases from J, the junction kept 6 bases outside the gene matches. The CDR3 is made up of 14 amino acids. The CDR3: CASSLKDREGEAFF. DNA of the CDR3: TGTGCCAGCAGTTTAAAGGACAGGGAGGGTGAAGCTTTCTTT. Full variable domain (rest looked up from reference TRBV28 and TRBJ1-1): DVKVTQSSRYLVKRTGEKVFLECVQDMDHENMFWYRQDPGLGLRLIYFSYDVKMKEKGDIPEGYSVSREKKERFSLILESASTNQTSMYLCASSLKDREGEAFFGQGTRLTVV.

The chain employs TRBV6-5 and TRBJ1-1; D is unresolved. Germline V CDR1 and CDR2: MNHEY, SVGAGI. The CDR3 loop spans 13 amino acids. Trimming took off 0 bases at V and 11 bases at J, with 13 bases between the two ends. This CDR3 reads CASSYSWREMAFF. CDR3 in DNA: TGTGCCAGCAGTTACTCGTGGAGGGAGATGGCTTTCTTT.